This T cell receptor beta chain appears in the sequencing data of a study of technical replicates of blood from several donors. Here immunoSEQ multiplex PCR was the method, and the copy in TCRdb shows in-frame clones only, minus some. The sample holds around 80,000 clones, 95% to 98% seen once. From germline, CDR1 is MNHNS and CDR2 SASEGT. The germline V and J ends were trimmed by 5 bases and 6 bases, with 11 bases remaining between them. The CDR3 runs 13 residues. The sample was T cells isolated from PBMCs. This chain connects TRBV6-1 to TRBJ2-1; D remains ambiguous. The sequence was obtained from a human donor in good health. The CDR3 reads CASSPIEINEQFF. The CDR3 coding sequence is TGTGCCAGCAGTCCGATAGAGATCAATGAGCAGTTCTTC.